These 14 T cell receptor beta chains share one sample of origin, sequenced in a study of blood T cell repertoires in COVID-19. Profiled with immunoSEQ multiplex PCR; TCRdb holds only in-frame clones, not every one. This table has some 83,000 clones, approximately 90% appearing once. Material: peripheral blood. The receptors stem from a man aged 60 to 75 with acute or convalescent COVID-19.

CDR3 coding DNA: TGTGCCAGCAGCTTGGGGCTAGCGGGGGGCACCGGGGAGCTGTTTTTT. It encodes CASSLGLAGGTGELFF. The chain employs TRBV5-4 and TRBJ2-2, with TRBD2 matching over 11 bases. Germline CDR1 reads SGHNT; CDR2 reads YYREEE (reference sequence). With 0 bases clipped from V and 4 bases from J, the junction kept 2 bases outside the gene matches. The CDR3 is made up of 16 amino acids.

The rearrangement uses TRBV28 and TRBJ1-4, with 7 bases that match TRBD1. In germline, CDR1 is MDHEN, CDR2 SYDVKM. The CDR3 is 15 amino acids. J lost 9 bases, V lost 6 bases, and 13 bases had no gene match. The CDR3 coding sequence is TGTGCCAGCAGAGGACGGGGGACAGTGGCGAAAAAACTGTTTTTT. Translating gives CASRGRGTVAKKLFF.

This clone was counted only a few times. The chain recombines TRBV5-6 with TRBJ2-4; D is ambiguous. The CDR3 runs 15 residues. Germline CDR1 SGHDT, CDR2 YYEEEE. Trimming took 3 bases from V and 3 from J, leaving 13 bases between them. CDR3 protein: CASSSSLGDKNIQYF. Here the CDR3 DNA reads TGTGCCAGCAGCTCGTCTCTAGGAGACAAAAACATTCAGTACTTC. Variable domain in full (rest from reference TRBV5-6 and TRBJ2-4): DAGVTQSPTHLIKTRGQQVTLRCSPKSGHDTVSWYQQALGQGPQFIFQYYEEEERQRGNFPDRFSGHQFPNYSSELNVNALLLGDSALYLCASSSSLGDKNIQYFGAGTRLSVL.

V usage is TRBV6-5 and J usage is TRBJ1-5; D remains ambiguous. CDR1 is MNHEY, CDR2 SVGAGI, per germline. There are 14 residues in the CDR3. The V gene lost 6 bases and the J gene lost 4 bases, with 13 bases spanning the gap. CDR3 sequence: CASSSGKPNQPQHF. In nucleotides, the CDR3 is TGTGCCAGCAGCTCCGGGAAACCTAATCAGCCCCAGCATTTT.

The rearrangement uses TRBV7-9 and TRBJ1-2; a possible D gene is TRBD1 (6 bases). The V gene's germline CDR1 is SEHNR and CDR2 FQNEAQ (reference sequence). The length of the CDR3 is 13 residues. The V end lost 4 bases, the J end lost 4 bases, and 10 bases lay between the germline ends. The chain's CDR3 is CASSSPDSYGYTF. Written as DNA, the CDR3 is TGTGCCAGCAGCTCCCCGGACAGCTATGGCTACACCTTC.

The chain couples TRBV18 to TRBJ1-2; D is ambiguous. Looked up from germline, CDR1 is KGHSH and CDR2 is LQKENI. CDR3 length: 14 amino acids. Trimming removed 0 bases at V and 7 bases at J, with 12 bases between. The CDR3 protein is CASSPPAGSSGYTF. The CDR3 DNA sequence: TGTGCCAGCTCACCACCGGCGGGGTCGAGTGGCTACACCTTC.

The CDR3 loop reads CSASLPFRGSNRDTQYF. The DNA of the CDR3 is TGCAGTGCTAGTCTCCCTTTTAGAGGGAGCAATAGAGATACGCAGTATTTT. J is TRBJ2-3 and V is TRBV20-1; weak D call: TRBD2 (5 bases). The CDR3 length is 17 residues. V lost 3 bases, J lost 5 bases, and 24 bases lay in between. Germline assignment: CDR1 DFQATT and CDR2 SNEGSKA (reference sequence).

A few counts support this clone. The chain uses TRBV14 and TRBJ1-2; TRBD1 is a possible D gene (6 bases). V was shortened by 0 bases and J by 4 bases, with 12 bases between the two germline ends. From germline, CDR1 is SGHDN and CDR2 FVKESK. The CDR3 runs to 15 residues. The CDR3 sequence is CASSQDLIGGYGYTF. CDR3 nucleotide sequence: TGTGCCAGCAGCCAAGATCTTATAGGGGGCTATGGCTACACCTTC.

This clone has a single count. The chain combines TRBV7-9 with TRBJ2-5, with 13 bases aligning to TRBD2. Germline loops: CDR1 SEHNR, CDR2 FQNEAQ (reference sequence). J was trimmed by 7 bases and V by 5 bases; bases with no gene match: 10. The CDR3 is 16 residues long. This chain's CDR3 is CASSRTSGGSLATQYF. The CDR3 nucleotides are TGTGCCAGCAGCCGGACTAGCGGGGGCTCCTTGGCGACCCAGTACTTC.

The rearrangement links TRBV12-3 or TRBV12-4 to TRBJ1-5; D not resolved. V was trimmed by 3 bases and J by 2 bases, leaving 5 bases between them. The CDR3 loop spans 13 amino acids. The CDR3 protein is CASSFGGNQPQHF. The CDR3, as DNA: TGTGCCAGCAGTTTCGGGGGCAATCAGCCCCAGCATTTT.

The V and J genes are TRBV18 and TRBJ1-6, with 7 bases identical to TRBD1. This CDR3 comprises 14 residues. The junction had 5 bases not matched to a gene; V was cut back by 5 bases and J by 7 bases. Germline V CDR1 and CDR2: KGHSH, LQKENI. In nucleotides, the CDR3 is TGTGCCAGCTCAAACACAGGGGAGAATTCACCCCTCCACTTT. Amino acid sequence: CASSNTGENSPLHF.

There are a few counts of this clone. The chain has TRBV19 and TRBJ2-2, with 9 bases identical to TRBD2. The V and J ends lost 7 bases and 4 bases, in that order; junction bases with no gene match: 10. From germline, CDR1 is LNHDA and CDR2 SQIVND (reference sequence). The CDR3 loop spans 16 amino acids. The CDR3 loop is CASKAREGRGTGELFF. In DNA form, the CDR3 reads TGTGCCAGTAAGGCGCGGGAGGGCCGGGGCACCGGGGAGCTGTTTTTT.

V is TRBV18 and J is TRBJ2-5; tentative D call: TRBD1 (6 bases). Trimming removed 2 bases at V and 2 bases at J, with 9 bases between. There are 14 residues in the CDR3. Germline CDR1 and CDR2: KGHSH and LQKENI. CDR3 sequence reads: CASSPIGQQETQYF. The CDR3 region has the DNA TGTGCCAGCTCACCAATCGGACAGCAAGAGACCCAGTACTTC. Variable domain in full (rest from reference TRBV18 and TRBJ2-5): NAGVMQNPRHLVRRRGQEARLRCSPMKGHSHVYWYRQLPEEGLKFMVYLQKENIIDESGMPKERFSAEFPKEGPSILRIQQVVRGDSAAYFCASSPIGQQETQYFGPGTRLLVL.

The chain joins TRBV5-1 to TRBJ1-2, with 10 bases aligning to TRBD1. J gave up 4 bases and V 0 bases, and 6 bases lay outside the gene matches. Germline assignment: CDR1 SGHRS and CDR2 YFSETQ. This CDR3 comprises 16 residues. The CDR3 loop reads CASSLDTTGGAYGYTF. In DNA form, the CDR3 reads TGCGCCAGCAGCTTGGATACGACAGGGGGCGCCTATGGCTACACCTTC.